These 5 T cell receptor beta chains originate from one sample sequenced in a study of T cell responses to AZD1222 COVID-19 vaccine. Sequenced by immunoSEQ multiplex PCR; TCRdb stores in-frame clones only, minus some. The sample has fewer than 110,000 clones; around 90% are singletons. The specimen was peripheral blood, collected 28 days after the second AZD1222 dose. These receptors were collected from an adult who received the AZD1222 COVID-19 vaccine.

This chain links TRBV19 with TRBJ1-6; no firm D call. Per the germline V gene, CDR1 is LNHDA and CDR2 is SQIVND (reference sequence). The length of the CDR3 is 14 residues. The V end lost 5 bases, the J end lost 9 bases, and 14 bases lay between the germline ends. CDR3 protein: CASSPGSSGSPLHF. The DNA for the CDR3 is TGTGCCAGTAGTCCGGGATCTTCAGGTTCACCCCTCCACTTT.

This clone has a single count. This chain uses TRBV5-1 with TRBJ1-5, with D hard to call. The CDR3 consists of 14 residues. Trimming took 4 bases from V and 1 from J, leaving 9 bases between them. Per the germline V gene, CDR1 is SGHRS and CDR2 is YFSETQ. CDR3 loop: CASSLDGSNQPQHF. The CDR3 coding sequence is TGCGCCAGCAGCCTGGATGGCAGCAATCAGCCCCAGCATTTT. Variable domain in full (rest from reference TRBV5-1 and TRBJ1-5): KAGVTQTPRYLIKTRGQQVTLSCSPISGHRSVSWYQQTPGQGLQFLFEYFSETQRNKGNFPGRFSGRQFSNSRSEMNVSTLELGDSALYLCASSLDGSNQPQHFGDGTRLSIL.

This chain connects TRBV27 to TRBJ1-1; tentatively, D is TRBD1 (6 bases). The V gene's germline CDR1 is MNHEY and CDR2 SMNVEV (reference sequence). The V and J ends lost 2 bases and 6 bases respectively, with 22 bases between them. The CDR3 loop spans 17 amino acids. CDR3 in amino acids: CASSLAHDRSFGAEAFF. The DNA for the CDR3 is TGTGCCAGCAGTTTAGCCCACGACAGGAGTTTTGGCGCTGAAGCTTTCTTT.

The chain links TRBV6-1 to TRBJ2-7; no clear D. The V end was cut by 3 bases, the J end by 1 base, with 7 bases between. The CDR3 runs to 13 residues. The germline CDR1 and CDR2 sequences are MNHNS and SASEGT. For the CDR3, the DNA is TGTGCCAGCAGTGAGAAGGTTTCCTACGAGCAGTACTTC. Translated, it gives CASSEKVSYEQYF.

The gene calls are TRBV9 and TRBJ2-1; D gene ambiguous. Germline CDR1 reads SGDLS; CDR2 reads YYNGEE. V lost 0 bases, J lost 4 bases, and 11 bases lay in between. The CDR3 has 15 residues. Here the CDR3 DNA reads TGTGCCAGCAGCGTAGGGTTGGACGCTTACAATGAGCAGTTCTTC. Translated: CASSVGLDAYNEQFF.